This T cell receptor (beta chain) was identified during a study of cytomegalovirus exposure and HLA in healthy donors. Primers for the PCR totalled 60 Vbeta and 13 Jbeta. Clones were read by immunoSEQ multiplex PCR, and TCRdb kept only the in-frame ones, dropping some. The sample contains about 160,000 clones, approximately 86% of which appear only once. The source material was PBMCs. The source of this sequence is a young woman in good health and CMV-seronegative.

CDR3 coding DNA: TGTGCCAGTAAATCGACTTTCACTGAAGCTTTCTTT. It codes for CASKSTFTEAFF. J is TRBJ1-1 and V is TRBV19; D is unclear. Deletions cut 7 bases from V and 4 bases from J, with 10 bases between. Germline CDR1 reads LNHDA; CDR2 reads SQIVND (reference sequence). The CDR3 totals 12 residues. Full variable domain (remainder filled in from reference TRBV19 and TRBJ1-1): DGGITQSPKYLFRKEGQNVTLSCEQNLNHDAMYWYRQDPGQGLRLIYYSQIVNDFQKGDIAEGYSVSREKKESFPLTVTSAQKNPTAFYLCASKSTFTEAFFGQGTRLTVV.